Listed here are 22 T cell receptor beta chains from one sample, sequenced in a study of CD4 T cells in relation to SARS-CoV-2 and coronaviruses. TCRdb keeps only in-frame clones here, not all; method: immunoSEQ multiplex PCR. This table holds about 37,000 clones, approximately 85% found once. Source material: memory CD4+ T cells from PBMCs. These receptors originate from an adult with COVID-19.

The genes are TRBV10-3 and TRBJ2-7; 11 bases agree with TRBD2. CDR3 length: 13 residues. Per germline, CDR1 ENHRY and CDR2 SYGVKD. With 6 bases clipped from V and 5 bases from J, the junction kept 3 bases outside the gene matches. The CDR3 DNA reads TGTGCCATCAGGGCTAGCGGGAGGAACGAGCAGTACTTC. It encodes CAIRASGRNEQYF.

The rearrangement links TRBV4-2 to TRBJ2-7; no clear D. CDR1 LGHNA and CDR2 YNFKEQ come from the germline V gene. The CDR3 covers 14 residues. The ends were cut back, 0 bases at V and 1 base at J, with 7 bases in the middle. CDR3 loop: CASSQDTRSYEQYF. The CDR3 DNA reads as TGTGCCAGCAGCCAAGATACGCGGTCCTACGAGCAGTACTTC.

Only a few counts were recorded for this clone. This chain joins TRBV24-1 and TRBJ2-5; 12 bases are a match to TRBD2. The CDR3 extends over 16 amino acids. Trimming at V came to 2 bases and at J to 9 bases, leaving 9 bases not matched to a gene. CDR1 is KGHDR, CDR2 SFDVKD, per germline. CDR3 region: CATSDSGTSGSQAQYF. In DNA, the CDR3 is TGTGCCACCAGTGATTCCGGGACTAGCGGGTCCCAAGCCCAGTACTTC.

V gene TRBV3-1 (or the pseudogene TRBV3-2) combines with J gene TRBJ2-3, with D uncertain. The CDR3 extends over 14 amino acids. V dropped 4 bases and J dropped 5 bases, with 13 bases sitting between them. The germline V gene has CDR1 LGHDT and CDR2 YNNKEL (reference sequence). CDR3 bases: TGTGCCAGCAGCCCGCGGTTTAGTGAAGATACGCAGTATTTT. It is translated as CASSPRFSEDTQYF.

This rearrangement joins TRBV7-9 to TRBJ2-3; 10 nucleotides agree with TRBD1. The CDR3 loop spans 16 amino acids. Germline lookup yields CDR1 SEHNR and CDR2 FQNEAQ (reference sequence). With 1 base clipped from V and 3 bases from J, the junction kept 4 bases outside the gene matches. The CDR3 coding sequence is TGTGCCAGCAGCTTAGGGGACAGGGGCTGGACAGATACGCAGTATTTT. Its translation is CASSLGDRGWTDTQYF. Together with reference TRBV7-9 and TRBJ2-3, the CDR3 gives the full variable domain: DTGVSQNPRHKITKRGQNVTFRCDPISEHNRLYWYRQTLGQGPEFLTYFQNEAQLEKSRLLSDRFSAERPKGSFSTLEIQRTEQGDSAMYLCASSLGDRGWTDTQYFGPGTRLTVL.

The J gene is TRBJ2-1, the V gene TRBV3-1 (or the pseudogene TRBV3-2), with 9 bases identical to TRBD2. Looked up from germline, CDR1 is LGHDT and CDR2 is YNNKEL (reference sequence). The CDR3 loop spans 18 amino acids. V gave up 2 bases and J gave up 5 bases; unmatched junction bases: 13. Here the CDR3 reads CASSQRRGGRAWDNEQFF. The CDR3 bases are TGTGCCAGCAGCCAAAGGCGAGGCGGGAGGGCCTGGGACAATGAGCAGTTCTTC.

V usage is TRBV29-1 and J usage is TRBJ1-2; D might be TRBD1 (5 bases). The CDR3 loop spans 13 amino acids. Trimming cost V 0 bases and J 4 bases, with 9 bases left between them. Germline-derived CDR1 and CDR2 are SQVTM and ANQGSEA. This chain's CDR3 is CSVEDRTGYGYTF. The CDR3 coding sequence is TGCAGCGTTGAAGATCGAACAGGCTATGGCTACACCTTC. The full variable domain, with the rest looked up from reference TRBV29-1 and TRBJ1-2, is SAVISQKPSRDICQRGTSLTIQCQVDSQVTMMFWYRQQPGQSLTLIATANQGSEATYESGFVIDKFPISRPNLTFSTLTVSNMSPEDSSIYLCSVEDRTGYGYTFGSGTRLTVV.

The chain links TRBV30 to TRBJ1-2; TRBD1 agrees at 9 bases. Germline-derived CDR1 and CDR2 are GTSNPN and SVGIG (reference sequence). J was trimmed by 5 bases and V by 2 bases; bases with no gene match: 9. The CDR3 runs 15 residues. The CDR3 nucleotides are TGTGCCTGGAGTTTAACAGGGACAGGGCAATATGGCTACACCTTC. Translating gives CAWSLTGTGQYGYTF.

The rearrangement links TRBV6-6 to TRBJ1-1; D gene uncertain. V shed 8 bases and J shed 0 bases, with 7 bases lying between them. Germline CDR1 and CDR2: MNHNY and SVGAGI (reference sequence). The CDR3 extends over 12 amino acids. The CDR3 sequence is CASVDLNTEAFF. The DNA for the CDR3 is TGTGCCAGCGTAGACCTGAACACTGAAGCTTTCTTT.

The V gene is TRBV28, the J gene TRBJ2-3; D is possibly TRBD2 (7 bases). The germline V and J ends were trimmed by 6 bases and 2 bases, with 21 bases remaining between them. The germline V gene has CDR1 MDHEN and CDR2 SYDVKM. This CDR3 spans 17 amino acids. The CDR3 spells CASSVGGASTVTDTQYF. As DNA, the CDR3 is TGTGCCAGCAGCGTTGGGGGGGCGAGTACGGTCACAGATACGCAGTATTTT.

This chain connects TRBV18 to TRBJ2-5; either TRBD1 or TRBD2 may fit D (5 bases each). CDR3 length: 14 residues. Germline V gene lookup returns CDR1 KGHSH and CDR2 LQKENI. V gave up 3 bases and J gave up 2 bases, with 10 bases separating them. This CDR3 is CASSPGTDQETQYF. The CDR3 DNA reads TGTGCCAGCTCACCCGGGACGGATCAAGAGACCCAGTACTTC.

V and J are TRBV7-2 and TRBJ2-5; either TRBD1 or TRBD2 may supply D (7 bases each). The CDR3 runs 13 residues. V was cut by 4 bases and J by 4 bases, with 10 bases left in between. Germline loops: CDR1 SGHTA, CDR2 FQGNSA. CDR3 in amino acids: CASSSGGGETQYF. For the CDR3, the DNA is TGTGCCAGCAGCTCAGGGGGGGGAGAGACCCAGTACTTC.

V is TRBV15 and J is TRBJ2-3, with 9 positions matching TRBD1. Losses at the gene ends were 5 bases for V and 3 bases for J; bases not matched to a gene: 6. Germline assignment: CDR1 LNHNV and CDR2 YYDKDF (reference sequence). The CDR3 contains 15 residues. The CDR3 is CATSARQGGTDTQYF. The CDR3 region has the DNA TGTGCCACCAGCGCCCGACAGGGGGGGACAGATACGCAGTATTTT.

CDR3 loop: CASSQLLDQPQHF. The CDR3 coding sequence is TGTGCCAGCAGCCAACTGTTGGATCAGCCCCAGCATTTT. The rearrangement uses TRBV4-2 and TRBJ1-5; no definite D call. The V gene's germline CDR1 is LGHNA and CDR2 YNFKEQ. Between the trimmed V and J ends, which lost 2 bases and 5 bases, there was a span of 7 bases. The CDR3 has 13 residues.

For this clone: Germline and junction disagree at one end, which may indicate a read error. The chain joins TRBV6-1 to TRBJ1-1; D possibly corresponds to TRBD1 (6 bases). The CDR3 sequence is 16 residues long. Per germline, CDR1 MNHNS and CDR2 SASEGT. CDR3 sequence reads: CASSEVDGGLGTEAFF. The CDR3 nucleotides read TGTGCCAGCAGCGAAGTCGACGGGGGGCTTGGCACTGAAGCTTTCTTT.

J is TRBJ2-3 and V is TRBV11-2; TRBD2 matches at 7 bases. Germline CDR1 is SGHAT and CDR2 is FQNNGV. With V trimmed by 5 bases and J by 0 bases, 2 bases remained unmatched. The CDR3 runs to 14 residues. CDR3 protein: CASSALASTDTQYF. The CDR3 nucleotides are TGTGCCAGCAGCGCACTAGCGAGCACAGATACGCAGTATTTT. Combining the CDR3 with reference TRBV11-2 and TRBJ2-3 gives the whole variable domain EAGVAQSPRYKIIEKRQSVAFWCNPISGHATLYWYQQILGQGPKLLIQFQNNGVVDDSQLPKDRFSAERLKGVDSTLKIQPAKLEDSAVYLCASSALASTDTQYFGPGTRLTVL.

The V call is TRBV7-2, the J call TRBJ1-5; the D gene is possibly TRBD1 (5 bases). CDR1 is SGHTA, CDR2 FQGNSA, per germline. The CDR3 consists of 15 residues. Trimming stripped 5 bases from V and 4 bases from J, with 15 bases between. The DNA of the CDR3 is TGTGCCAGCAGCCCAGGGACCTACTTAAATCAGCCCCAGCATTTT. It encodes CASSPGTYLNQPQHF.

CDR3 sequence: CASRMGVTETQYF. CDR3 sequence (DNA): TGTGCCAGTAGAATGGGGGTCACAGAGACCCAGTACTTC. The chain recombines TRBV19 with TRBJ2-5; D may correspond to TRBD1 or TRBD2 (5 bases each). Germline V CDR1 and CDR2: LNHDA, SQIVND (reference sequence). This CDR3 is 13 amino acids long. V dropped 6 bases and J dropped 4 bases, with 12 bases sitting between them. Using reference TRBV19 and TRBJ2-5 for the parts outside the CDR3, the full variable domain is DGGITQSPKYLFRKEGQNVTLSCEQNLNHDAMYWYRQDPGQGLRLIYYSQIVNDFQKGDIAEGYSVSREKKESFPLTVTSAQKNPTAFYLCASRMGVTETQYFGPGTRLLVL.

The rearrangement uses TRBV4-2 and TRBJ2-1, with TRBD2 matching over 7 bases. CDR3 length: 17 residues. Germline loops: CDR1 LGHNA, CDR2 YNFKEQ. Germline trimming cut 4 bases from V and 9 bases from J; bases unmatched to any gene: 18. The CDR3 DNA reads TGTGCCAGCAGCCCAACCATAAGCGGGACCACGGAGGGTGAGCAGTTCTTC. Translating gives CASSPTISGTTEGEQFF.

Here the CDR3 reads CASSGRGYNEQFF. For the CDR3, the DNA is TGTGCCAGCAGTGGGCGCGGGTACAATGAGCAGTTCTTC. The chain has TRBV2 and TRBJ2-1; tentative D call: TRBD2 (5 bases). The CDR3 covers 13 residues. CDR1 and CDR2 from the germline V gene are SNHLY and FYNNEI. V was trimmed by 4 bases and J by 4 bases, leaving 8 bases between them.

The chain is built from TRBV11-2 and TRBJ2-3; 7 nucleotides align to TRBD2. Germline V gives CDR1 SGHAT, CDR2 FQNNGV. The CDR3 covers 15 residues. V lost 6 bases and J lost 6; bases outside the gene matches: 12. The CDR3 region is CASRRSSGIVDTQYF. As DNA, the CDR3 is TGTGCCAGCAGGCGGTCCAGCGGGATCGTGGATACGCAGTATTTT. Drawing the rest from reference TRBV11-2 and TRBJ2-3, the complete variable domain is EAGVAQSPRYKIIEKRQSVAFWCNPISGHATLYWYQQILGQGPKLLIQFQNNGVVDDSQLPKDRFSAERLKGVDSTLKIQPAKLEDSAVYLCASRRSSGIVDTQYFGPGTRLTVL.

The gene calls are TRBV7-9 and TRBJ2-5; D is possibly TRBD1 (6 bases). The CDR3 sequence is 14 residues long. Looked up from germline, CDR1 is SEHNR and CDR2 is FQNEAQ (reference sequence). V was cut by 4 bases and J by 3 bases, with 12 bases left in between. The chain's CDR3 is CASSSQGFEETQYF. CDR3 sequence (DNA): TGTGCCAGCAGCTCACAGGGTTTTGAAGAGACCCAGTACTTC.